The T cell receptor beta chain described here comes from a study of cytomegalovirus exposure and HLA in healthy donors. Findings and caveats of the study: Some V segments could not be told apart, so they were left out, TRBV6-2 and TRBV6-3 among them. HLA alleles showed associations with some 15,000 TCR beta sequences in a later analysis, at a 0.05 false discovery rate. Follow-up analysis found HLA locus-dependent TCR association rates, highest for DRB1 and lowest for HLA-C.

V lost 1 base, J lost 4 bases, and 5 bases lay in between. This CDR3 region has 14 residues. The germline V gene encodes CDR1 MGHRA and CDR2 YSYEKL. The PCR employed 60 Vbeta primers together with 13 Jbeta primers. Measured with immunoSEQ multiplex PCR; TCRdb has only the in-frame clones, and not every one. The sample records roughly 120,000 clones, around 80% being singletons. This clone was recorded once. The antigen remains undetermined. The clonotype originates from a man younger than 45 in good health and CMV-seronegative. The chain combines TRBV4-1 with TRBJ2-6; D remains ambiguous. Sequencing was performed on PBMCs. CDR3 nucleotides: TGCGCCAGCAGCCAAGGGGCAGGGGCCAACGTCCTGACTTTC. It is translated as CASSQGAGANVLTF.